Below, 31 T cell receptor beta chains from the same sample are listed, as sequenced in a study of OX40 agonist ivuxolimab in advanced cancers. Using immunoSEQ multiplex PCR, the repertoire was profiled, and TCRdb retains in-frame clones only, with some absent. The data contain about 65,000 clones, around 90% of them singletons. The sequenced sample was CD4+ or CD8+ T cells sorted from blood, obtained in a trial of the OX40 agonist ivuxolimab. These receptors all come from an adult with an advanced solid tumor such as melanoma, head and neck, liver or kidney cancer.

The chain employs TRBV2 and TRBJ2-5; 9 nucleotides agree with TRBD2. The ends lost 6 bases at V and 5 bases at J; junction bases unmatched: 22. Per germline, CDR1 SNHLY and CDR2 FYNNEI. There are 19 residues in the CDR3. The CDR3 DNA reads as TGTGCCAGCAGGGATAGCGGGGGAGGTTCGCGGGCCCCGTGGGAGACCCAGTACTTC. Amino acids: CASRDSGGGSRAPWETQYF.

This sequence joins TRBV5-4 and TRBJ1-2; 7 bases are a match to TRBD1. J gave up 4 bases and V 4 bases, and 7 bases lay outside the gene matches. This CDR3 contains 14 residues. The germline V gene encodes CDR1 SGHNT and CDR2 YYREEE (reference sequence). The CDR3 DNA sequence: TGTGCCAGCAGCATTCGTACAGGGGCCTATGGCTACACCTTC. Its translation: CASSIRTGAYGYTF.

The chain is built from TRBV6-1 and TRBJ1-5; D call uncertain. Germline V gene data show CDR1 as MNHNS and CDR2 as SASEGT. V was shortened by 3 bases and J by 3 bases, with 12 bases between the two germline ends. CDR3 length: 15 amino acids. CDR3 sequence: CASSEKDQFNQPQHF. The CDR3 bases are TGTGCCAGCAGTGAGAAGGACCAATTCAATCAGCCCCAGCATTTT.

The chain links TRBV2 to TRBJ2-4; possible D gene TRBD1, 6 bases. Germline CDR1 and CDR2: SNHLY and FYNNEI. The length of the CDR3 is 15 residues. The V end was cut by 6 bases, the J end by 2 bases, with 14 bases between. CDR3 region: CASSPRGPTKNIQYF. The CDR3 region has the DNA TGTGCCAGCAGCCCCAGGGGCCCTACCAAAAACATTCAGTACTTC.

This clone was seen a few times. This sequence joins TRBV5-1 and TRBJ2-2; tentative D call: TRBD2 (5 bases). The germline V gene encodes CDR1 SGHRS and CDR2 YFSETQ. V was clipped by 4 bases and J by 6 bases, with 10 bases between them. There are 13 residues in the CDR3. The CDR3 DNA follows: TGCGCCAGCAGCCAGGAGAGGGCCGGGGAGCTGTTTTTT. Translating gives CASSQERAGELFF.

The chain uses TRBV5-1 and TRBJ1-4, with D unclear. CDR1 and CDR2 from the germline V gene are SGHRS and YFSETQ. With 2 bases removed from V and 6 bases from J, the gap between germline ends came to 17 bases. The CDR3 loop spans 16 amino acids. The CDR3 bases are TGCGCCAGCAGCTTCGGAATAGGTCAGACCCATGAAAAACTGTTTTTT. This translates into CASSFGIGQTHEKLFF.

CDR3: CASSPRVGELFF. The CDR3, as DNA: TGTGCCAGTAGTCCTAGAGTCGGGGAGCTGTTTTTT. The chain carries TRBV19 and TRBJ2-2; D unresolved. V lost 5 bases to trimming and J lost 7 bases, with 8 bases between them. Germline assignment: CDR1 LNHDA and CDR2 SQIVND (reference sequence). The CDR3 extends over 12 amino acids.

This chain uses TRBV6-5 with TRBJ1-2; no firm D call. The CDR3 extends over 13 amino acids. V lost 6 bases and J lost 4, with 12 bases in between. Looked up from germline, CDR1 is MNHEY and CDR2 is SVGAGI. The CDR3 is CASRTPGTYGYTF. CDR3 bases: TGTGCCAGCAGGACGCCGGGAACCTATGGCTACACCTTC.

The J gene is TRBJ1-2, the V gene TRBV6-1; the match to TRBD1 covers 8 bases. The V segment lost 7 bases and the J segment 3 bases; nucleotides outside the gene matches: 10. CDR1 MNHNS and CDR2 SASEGT come from the germline V gene. The CDR3 runs 15 residues. The DNA of the CDR3 is TGTGCCAGCAACTTAGCCAGGGGGCTTTACTATGGCTACACCTTC. Protein sequence: CASNLARGLYYGYTF.

The chain carries TRBV6-1 and TRBJ1-5; 7 bases are shared with TRBD1. Trimming cost V 4 bases and J 9 bases; bases outside gene matches: 6. Germline CDR1 MNHNS, CDR2 SASEGT. There are 13 residues in the CDR3. The CDR3 region has the DNA TGTGCCAGCAGTGGACAGGGACCAGGGCCCCAGCATTTT. It codes for CASSGQGPGPQHF.

The chain combines TRBV5-6 with TRBJ2-6, with D perhaps TRBD1 (6 bases). There are 18 residues in the CDR3. V lost 0 bases, J lost 2 bases, and 15 bases lay in between. CDR1 is SGHDT, CDR2 YYEEEE, per germline. The CDR3 coding sequence is TGTGCCAGCAGCTTGGTGGCGGCGGCAGGGGCTGGGGCCAACGTCCTGACTTTC. Its protein is CASSLVAAAGAGANVLTF.

V usage is TRBV7-8 and J usage is TRBJ2-5; D call uncertain. Germline V gene data show CDR1 as SGHVS and CDR2 as FQNEAQ. V was clipped by 5 bases and J by 6 bases, with 16 bases between them. There are 14 residues in the CDR3. The CDR3 is CASSPISSAQTQYF. In DNA form, the CDR3 reads TGTGCCAGCAGCCCCATAAGCAGTGCCCAGACCCAGTACTTC.

This chain joins TRBV7-2 and TRBJ2-5, with a weak D call TRBD1 (7 bases). V lost 6 bases and J 7 bases, leaving 18 bases between the germline ends. The CDR3 totals 14 residues. CDR1 is SGHTA and CDR2 is FQGNSA in the germline V gene. DNA of the CDR3: TGTGCCAGCAGTTCCCAGGGGGGCTGGGGGACCCAGTACTTC. Encoded protein: CASSSQGGWGTQYF.

The chain employs TRBV2 and TRBJ2-1; the D gene is possibly TRBD1 (7 bases). This CDR3 is built from 11 residues. Germline lookup yields CDR1 SNHLY and CDR2 FYNNEI. The germline V and J ends were trimmed by 5 bases and 9 bases, with 8 bases remaining between them. The CDR3 DNA sequence: TGTGCCAGCAGTCAGGGGGGTGAGCAGTTCTTC. Translated: CASSQGGEQFF.

The V and J genes are TRBV5-4 and TRBJ1-1; no reliable D call. V was shortened by 0 bases and J by 1 base, with 7 bases between the two germline ends. CDR3 length: 14 amino acids. Per the germline V gene, CDR1 is SGHNT and CDR2 is YYREEE (reference sequence). The CDR3 region has the DNA TGTGCCAGCAGCTTGGACAGTAAGAACACTGAAGCTTTCTTT. As protein: CASSLDSKNTEAFF.

V usage is TRBV4-1 and J usage is TRBJ2-7; D is perhaps TRBD1 (7 bases). This CDR3 region has 14 residues. V dropped 1 base and J dropped 7 bases, with 14 bases sitting between them. Per germline, CDR1 MGHRA and CDR2 YSYEKL. The CDR3 reads CASSQVGRGDEQYF. DNA of the CDR3: TGCGCCAGCAGCCAAGTCGGCAGGGGGGATGAGCAGTACTTC.

The rearrangement uses TRBV29-1 and TRBJ1-1; D is undetermined. The V end was cut by 7 bases, the J end by 4 bases, with 19 bases between. The CDR3 covers 14 residues. Germline lookup yields CDR1 SQVTM and CDR2 ANQGSEA. The CDR3 loop reads CSAKSREVATEAFF. The CDR3 DNA is TGCAGCGCCAAGTCGCGGGAAGTGGCCACTGAAGCTTTCTTT. Full variable domain (missing parts from reference TRBV29-1 and TRBJ1-1): SAVISQKPSRDICQRGTSLTIQCQVDSQVTMMFWYRQQPGQSLTLIATANQGSEATYESGFVIDKFPISRPNLTFSTLTVSNMSPEDSSIYLCSAKSREVATEAFFGQGTRLTVV.

This chain connects TRBV30 to TRBJ1-2; 7 bases fit TRBD1. V was clipped by 0 bases and J by 7 bases; unmatched bases: 14. This CDR3 contains 16 residues. The V gene's germline CDR1 is GTSNPN and CDR2 SVGIG (reference sequence). CDR3 amino acids: CAWSVFPQRGQFGYTF. Here the CDR3 DNA reads TGTGCCTGGAGTGTATTTCCCCAGAGGGGGCAGTTTGGCTACACCTTC.

The rearrangement joins TRBV5-1 to TRBJ2-2; TRBD2 is a possible D gene (5 bases). The CDR3 runs 15 residues. The germline gives CDR1 SGHRS, CDR2 YFSETQ. Trimming shortened V by 0 bases and J by 5 bases, and 11 bases separated the two germline ends. The CDR3 DNA reads as TGCGCCAGCAGCTTGGAACTAGGAGGAACCGGGGAGCTGTTTTTT. Its translation is CASSLELGGTGELFF.

This chain uses TRBV11-1 with TRBJ2-3, with 8 bases matching TRBD1. CDR3 length: 15 amino acids. J was trimmed by 6 bases and V by 5 bases; bases with no gene match: 10. Germline assignment: CDR1 SGHAT and CDR2 FQDESV (reference sequence). Here the CDR3 DNA reads TGTGCCAGCAGCGGAAGGACAGGGTTTTTTGATACGCAGTATTTT. Translated: CASSGRTGFFDTQYF.

This sequence joins TRBV2 and TRBJ1-3; D ambiguous. The CDR3 runs to 14 residues. Germline loops: CDR1 SNHLY, CDR2 FYNNEI. Trimming shortened V by 8 bases and J by 0 bases, and 11 bases separated the two germline ends. The CDR3 nucleotides are TGTGCCAGCGGATTGGAGTTCTCTGGAAACACCATATATTTT. This gives the protein CASGLEFSGNTIYF.

This clone was seen once. V is TRBV6-6 and J is TRBJ1-1; 7 bases align to TRBD1. The V and J ends lost 5 bases and 5 bases, in that order; junction bases with no gene match: 11. Germline V lookup: CDR1 MNHNY, CDR2 SVGAGI (reference sequence). CDR3 length equals 15 residues. In DNA form, the CDR3 reads TGTGCCAGCAGTCAAGGACAGGCGTTCCAAACTGAAGCTTTCTTT. It yields the protein CASSQGQAFQTEAFF.

The chain uses TRBV29-1 and TRBJ2-7; no definite D call. The CDR3 extends over 13 amino acids. In germline, CDR1 is SQVTM, CDR2 ANQGSEA. The germline V and J ends were trimmed by 5 bases and 0 bases, with 11 bases remaining between them. CDR3 sequence (DNA): TGCAGCGTTCAAAGGTTAAGCTCCTACGAGCAGTACTTC. Residues: CSVQRLSSYEQYF.

The chain uses TRBV9 and TRBJ2-2; D possibly matches TRBD1 or TRBD2 (5 bases each). CDR1 is SGDLS and CDR2 is YYNGEE in the germline V gene. CDR3 length equals 16 residues. Trimming stripped 2 bases from V and 2 bases from J, with 13 bases between. The CDR3 loop is CASSVTGTANTGELFF. The CDR3 DNA reads as TGTGCCAGCAGCGTCACCGGGACGGCTAACACCGGGGAGCTGTTTTTT.

The chain employs TRBV5-4 and TRBJ2-7; the match to TRBD2 covers 8 bases. This CDR3 contains 16 residues. The trim removed 0 bases at V and 4 bases at J, leaving 9 bases unmatched. CDR1 is SGHNT and CDR2 is YYREEE in the germline V gene (reference sequence). For the CDR3, the DNA is TGTGCCAGCAGCTTGGGAGGCGGGGGGCCAGGTTACGAGCAGTACTTC. Protein product: CASSLGGGGPGYEQYF.

This chain links TRBV6-1 with TRBJ1-6; the D is unclear. V was trimmed by 7 bases and J by 5 bases, leaving 12 bases between them. The CDR3 covers 14 residues. Looked up from germline, CDR1 is MNHNS and CDR2 is SASEGT. CDR3 nucleotides: TGTGCCAGCACAGACCTCCGGGATAATTCACCCCTCCACTTT. Its translation is CASTDLRDNSPLHF.

About this clone itself: In the same sample, other DNA sequences code for this CDR3. The rearrangement links TRBV10-3 to TRBJ1-1, with D maybe TRBD1 (5 bases). There are 11 residues in the CDR3. Trimming shortened V by 6 bases and J by 3 bases, and 5 bases separated the two germline ends. Germline V CDR1 and CDR2: ENHRY, SYGVKD. The DNA of the CDR3 is TGTGCCATCAGGGGGGACACTGAAGCTTTCTTT. This sequence encodes CAIRGDTEAFF.

V gene TRBV10-3 combines with J gene TRBJ1-5; D might be TRBD1 (6 bases). V gave up 0 bases and J gave up 7 bases, with 13 bases separating them. CDR1 and CDR2 (germline): ENHRY, SYGVKD. The CDR3 sequence is 15 residues long. The CDR3 region has the DNA TGTGCCATCAGTGAGTCGGTCATACAGGGCCAGCCCCAGCATTTT. Its translation: CAISESVIQGQPQHF.

The chain has TRBV7-2 and TRBJ2-5; either TRBD1 or TRBD2 may fit D (6 bases each). V lost 5 bases to trimming and J lost 9 bases, with 16 bases between them. The germline V gene has CDR1 SGHTA and CDR2 FQGNSA. The CDR3 loop spans 13 amino acids. The CDR3 DNA reads TGTGCCAGCAGCCCTGGACAGCCGGGGGCCCAGTACTTC. As protein: CASSPGQPGAQYF.

The chain combines TRBV6-6 with TRBJ1-4; TRBD1 might be the D (5 bases). The V gene's germline CDR1 is MNHNY and CDR2 SVGAGI (reference sequence). The CDR3 loop spans 14 amino acids. The ends were cut back, 2 bases at V and 8 bases at J, with 12 bases in the middle. CDR3 sequence: CASSYEAGGEKLFF. CDR3 coding DNA: TGTGCCAGCAGTTACGAGGCCGGGGGGGAAAAACTGTTTTTT.

The CDR3 coding sequence is TGTGCCAGCAGTGGACTCAAGGGGACCTATGGCTACACCTTC. Translation gives CASSGLKGTYGYTF. The chain joins TRBV6-1 to TRBJ1-2, with a possible D match to TRBD1 (5 bases). The ends were cut back, 4 bases at V and 4 bases at J, with 13 bases in the middle. This CDR3 is 14 amino acids long. Germline V gives CDR1 MNHNS, CDR2 SASEGT.